These 18 T cell receptor beta chains were sequenced from one sample in a study of CD8 T cells in Susac syndrome. Random-hexamer reverse transcription was applied to roughly 0.5 to 1 ug RNA. TCRdb re-derived calls from the immunoSEQ multiplex PCR reads in MiXCR, one entry per CDR3 protein. Here the sample spans more than 150,000 distinct CDR3 sequences, about 96% being singletons. The sequencing sample was made of CD4+ T cells from PBMCs. The origin of the receptors is a human donor with Susac syndrome.

The CDR3 nucleotides read TGTGCCAGCAGCCAGCCGGGACTAGCAACAGATACGCAGTATTTT. Amino acids: CASSQPGLATDTQYF. The rearrangement joins TRBV3-1 to TRBJ2-3; 9 bases agree with TRBD2. CDR3 length: 15 residues. Trimming cost V 3 bases and J 3 bases; bases outside gene matches: 4. CDR1 is LGHDT, CDR2 YNNKEL, per germline (reference sequence).

V and J are TRBV3-1 and TRBJ1-1; D is possibly TRBD1 (5 bases). V was cut by 4 bases and J by 3 bases, with 12 bases left in between. The CDR3 contains 14 residues. Germline CDR1 LGHDT, CDR2 YNNKEL (reference sequence). Written as DNA, the CDR3 is TGTGCCAGCAGCCGTCAGGGTGGACACACTGAAGCTTTCTTT. It specifies CASSRQGGHTEAFF.

The chain joins TRBV5-6 to TRBJ1-1, with TRBD1 matching over 9 bases. Germline V gene lookup returns CDR1 SGHDT and CDR2 YYEEEE. J was trimmed by 7 bases and V by 3 bases; bases with no gene match: 1. This CDR3 comprises 12 residues. CDR3 DNA sequence: TGTGCCAGCAGCTGGACAGGGGTTGAAGCTTTCTTT. It is translated as CASSWTGVEAFF.

This sequence joins TRBV6-2 or TRBV6-3 and TRBJ1-1; D remains ambiguous. The ends were cut back, 2 bases at V and 2 bases at J, with 6 bases in the middle. The CDR3 has 13 residues. Germline V gene data show CDR1 as MNHEY and CDR2 as SVGEGT. The CDR3 DNA sequence: TGTGCCAGCAGTTACGCTGGAAACACTGAAGCTTTCTTT. It encodes CASSYAGNTEAFF.

The gene calls are TRBV11-2 and TRBJ2-1; D remains unclear. V was trimmed by 5 bases and J by 12 bases, leaving 11 bases between them. The germline CDR1 and CDR2 sequences are SGHAT and FQNNGV. The CDR3 is 11 amino acids. CDR3: CASSPKIGQFF. The DNA for the CDR3 is TGTGCCAGCAGCCCCAAGATTGGGCAGTTCTTC.

The gene calls are TRBV30 and TRBJ1-2, with 9 bases lining up with TRBD1. CDR1 and CDR2 from the germline V gene are GTSNPN and SVGIG (reference sequence). The CDR3 sequence is 11 residues long. V trimming: 5 bases; J trimming: 8 bases; junction bases outside the gene matches: 3. The CDR3 DNA follows: TGTGCCTGGGGGACAGGGAGCGGCTACACCTTC. Protein: CAWGTGSGYTF.

The V gene is TRBV30, the J gene TRBJ2-7; the D gene is possibly TRBD2 (6 bases). Trimming cost V 5 bases and J 5 bases, with 16 bases left between them. Per germline, CDR1 GTSNPN and CDR2 SVGIG (reference sequence). The CDR3 is 13 residues long. This chain's CDR3 is CAWGGLPLHEQYF. CDR3 coding DNA: TGTGCCTGGGGGGGACTCCCGTTACACGAGCAGTACTTC.

This chain uses TRBV7-3 with TRBJ2-6; the D is unclear. The CDR3 is 15 residues long. V shed 4 bases and J shed 2 bases, with 9 bases lying between them. Germline V gene sequence: CDR1 SGHTA, CDR2 FQGTGA. The CDR3 bases are TGTGCCAGCAGCTCCCCCAACGCTGGGGCCAACGTCCTGACTTTC. Residues: CASSSPNAGANVLTF.

In this sample, this clonotype turned up once. This chain links TRBV2 with TRBJ2-3; D is perhaps TRBD1 (6 bases). V was pared by 8 bases and J by 0 bases, with 12 bases between. The CDR3 is 14 amino acids. The germline gives CDR1 SNHLY, CDR2 FYNNEI. As DNA, the CDR3 is TGTGCCAGCCGGTACAGGGAGAGCACAGATACGCAGTATTTT. Residues: CASRYRESTDTQYF.

Remarks on this clonotype: A junction boundary mismatches the germline segment, possibly from a read error. The chain links TRBV19 to TRBJ2-1, with 10 bases identical to TRBD2. The CDR3 runs 19 residues. Germline CDR1 reads LNHDA; CDR2 reads SQIVND (reference sequence). The CDR3 region is CASSLEGGSGRRFYNEQFF. The CDR3 region has the DNA TGTGCCAGTAGTCTAGAAGGCGGTAGCGGGAGGCGATTCTACAATGAGCAGTTCTTC. Full variable domain (remainder filled in from reference TRBV19 and TRBJ2-1): DGGITQSPKYLFRKEGQNVTLSCEQNLNHDAMYWYRQDPGQGLRLIYYSQIVNDFQKGDIAEGYSVSREKKESFPLTVTSAQKNPTAFYLCASSLEGGSGRRFYNEQFFGPGTRLTVL.

This clonotype was counted a single time. The chain joins TRBV5-1 to TRBJ2-3; 7 bases fit TRBD1. CDR3 length equals 15 residues. Trimming cost V 4 bases and J 1 base; bases outside gene matches: 6. Germline CDR1 and CDR2: SGHRS and YFSETQ. CDR3 protein: CASSPGDRGTDTQYF. The CDR3, as DNA: TGCGCCAGCAGCCCAGGGGACAGAGGCACAGATACGCAGTATTTT.

The chain couples TRBV7-2 to TRBJ1-1; no reliable D call. CDR1 SGHTA and CDR2 FQGNSA come from the germline V gene. This CDR3 comprises 13 residues. The ends were cut back, 1 base at V and 3 bases at J, with 6 bases in the middle. The CDR3 reads CASSLVVDTEAFF. The CDR3, as DNA: TGTGCCAGCAGCTTAGTAGTGGACACTGAAGCTTTCTTT.

The gene calls are TRBV12-3 or TRBV12-4 and TRBJ1-1, with 8 bases identical to TRBD1. CDR3 length: 12 amino acids. CDR3 sequence: CGTTGEATEAFF. CDR3 coding DNA: TGTGGGACGACAGGGGAAGCTACTGAAGCTTTCTTT.

This chain connects TRBV6-2 or TRBV6-3 to TRBJ2-5, with TRBD2 matching over 10 bases. Germline CDR1 reads MNHEY; CDR2 reads SVGEGT. CDR3 length equals 16 residues. The ends lost 7 bases at V and 8 bases at J; junction bases unmatched: 16. CDR3 nucleotides: TGTGCCAGCACGGATAAGGATGGGCTAGCGGGAGCAACCCAGTACTTC. Translating gives CASTDKDGLAGATQYF.

The rearrangement joins TRBV27 to TRBJ2-2; unclear D gene. With 6 bases removed from V and 0 bases from J, the gap between germline ends came to 8 bases. Germline assignment: CDR1 MNHEY and CDR2 SMNVEV (reference sequence). There are 14 residues in the CDR3. The CDR3 sequence is CASSKRTNTGELFF. The CDR3 nucleotides are TGTGCCAGCAGCAAAAGGACGAACACCGGGGAGCTGTTTTTT.

The chain joins TRBV12-3 or TRBV12-4 to TRBJ1-5; D is possibly TRBD1 (5 bases). V was pared by 6 bases and J by 5 bases, with 11 bases between. The CDR3 is 13 residues long. CDR3 nucleotide sequence: TGTGCCAGCAGGGGGCCCTGGGATCAGCCCCAGCATTTT. Encoded protein: CASRGPWDQPQHF.

This chain connects TRBV9 to TRBJ1-2; maybe TRBD1 (6 bases). The germline gives CDR1 SGDLS, CDR2 YYNGEE. This CDR3 spans 16 amino acids. V lost 4 bases, J lost 2 bases, and 18 bases lay in between. In nucleotides, the CDR3 is TGTGCCAGCAGCCCTTCAGCGGGGGCATTGAACTATGGCTACACCTTC. Translating it yields CASSPSAGALNYGYTF. Based on the CDR3 plus reference TRBV9 and TRBJ1-2, the full variable domain is DSGVTQTPKHLITATGQRVTLRCSPRSGDLSVYWYQQSLDQGLQFLIQYYNGEERAKGNILERFSAQQFPDLHSELNLSSLELGDSALYFCASSPSAGALNYGYTFGSGTRLTVV.

In its sample, this clonotype was seen once. V and J are TRBV15 and TRBJ2-1, with 9 nucleotides matching TRBD2. Germline CDR1 and CDR2: LNHNV and YYDKDF (reference sequence). V lost 6 bases and J lost 0; bases outside the gene matches: 3. The CDR3 sequence is 15 residues long. The DNA for the CDR3 is TGTGCCACCAGGCTAGCGGGGAGCTCCTACAATGAGCAGTTCTTC. This codes for CATRLAGSSYNEQFF. Full variable domain (rest looked up from reference TRBV15 and TRBJ2-1): DAMVIQNPRYQVTQFGKPVTLSCSQTLNHNVMYWYQQKSSQAPKLLFHYYDKDFNNEADTPDNFQSRRPNTSFCFLDIRSPGLGDTAMYLCATRLAGSSYNEQFFGPGTRLTVL.